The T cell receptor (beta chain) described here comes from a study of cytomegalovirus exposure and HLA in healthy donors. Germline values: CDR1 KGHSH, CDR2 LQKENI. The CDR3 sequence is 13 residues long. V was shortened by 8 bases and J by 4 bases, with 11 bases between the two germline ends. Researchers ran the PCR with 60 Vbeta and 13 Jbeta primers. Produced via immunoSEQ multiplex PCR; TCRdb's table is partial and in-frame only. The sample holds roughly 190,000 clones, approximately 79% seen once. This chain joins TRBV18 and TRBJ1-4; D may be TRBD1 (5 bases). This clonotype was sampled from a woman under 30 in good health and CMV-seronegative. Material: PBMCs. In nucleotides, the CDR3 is TGTGCCAGCGGCGGGACCAATAATGAAAAACTGTTTTTT. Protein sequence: CASGGTNNEKLFF.